This T cell receptor (beta chain) appears in the sequencing data of a study of cytomegalovirus exposure and HLA in healthy donors. The PCR ran on 60 Vbeta and 13 Jbeta primers. TCRdb keeps only in-frame clones here, not all; method: immunoSEQ multiplex PCR. In the table there are roughly 150,000 clones, 60% to 80% of which are singletons. The CDR3 loop spans 13 amino acids. The V end was cut by 2 bases, the J end by 7 bases, with 11 bases between. The V gene's germline CDR1 is MNHEY and CDR2 SVGAGI. This chain uses TRBV6-5 with TRBJ1-2, with D perhaps TRBD1 (5 bases). The specimen was PBMCs. The sequence came from a male donor in good health and CMV-seronegative. CDR3 region: CASSYMDTSGYTF. CDR3 DNA: TGTGCCAGCAGTTACATGGACACCTCTGGCTACACCTTC.